This T cell receptor (beta chain) was sequenced in a study of T cell responses to AZD1222 COVID-19 vaccine. Study-wide findings and caveats: Spike-wide coverage was observed for vaccine-associated CD4 TCRs, with dominant responses at 160-218 and 743-854. Only a handful of AZD1222 recipients were seropositive at baseline.

CDR1 and CDR2 (germline): SGHAT, FQNNGV. J was trimmed by 3 bases and V by 4 bases; bases with no gene match: 12. The CDR3 has 18 amino acids. Clones were sequenced by immunoSEQ multiplex PCR, and TCRdb holds only the in-frame ones, with some missing. The sample has about 130,000 clones, 94% seen once. In the case of this clone: Antigen specificity is unknown.

V usage is TRBV11-2 and J usage is TRBJ2-2; 9 nucleotides agree with TRBD2. This receptor was identified in an adult in good health. The specimen was peripheral blood, collected on day 0 of AZD1222 vaccination. CDR3 residues: CASSSTPRLAVDTGELFF. In DNA, the CDR3 is TGTGCCAGCAGCTCCACCCCCCGACTAGCGGTTGACACCGGGGAGCTGTTTTTT. The full variable domain, with the rest looked up from reference TRBV11-2 and TRBJ2-2, is EAGVAQSPRYKIIEKRQSVAFWCNPISGHATLYWYQQILGQGPKLLIQFQNNGVVDDSQLPKDRFSAERLKGVDSTLKIQPAKLEDSAVYLCASSSTPRLAVDTGELFFGEGSRLTVL.